These T cell receptor beta chains were read from a single sample in a study of blood T cell repertoires in COVID-19. Method: immunoSEQ multiplex PCR; TCRdb's copy keeps in-frame clones and lacks some. This sample has 300,000 to 400,000 clones; around 91% occur once, and the top ten carry 2.5% to 4%. The sequenced sample consisted of peripheral blood. The receptors come from a young woman who had recovered from COVID-19. Both conserved end residues are part of each CDR3. Each record gives: J gene, clone size, V gene, D gene, CDR3 DNA, CDR3 protein. A D gene is named only where the DNA matches it firmly. Only some rows state a clone size, as once, few, many or a class for expanded clones.

j_call: TRBJ1-2; clone_size: -; v_call: TRBV5-1; d_call: TRBD1; cdr3_nt: TGCGCCAGCAGCACTGTGACAGGGGGGAGAAGCTATGGCTACACCTTC; cdr3_aa: CASSTVTGGRSYGYTF
j_call: TRBJ1-5; clone_size: -; v_call: TRBV10-2; d_call: TRBD1; cdr3_nt: TGCGCCAGCAGTGAGGGGACAGCCAACAATCAGCCCCAGCATTTT; cdr3_aa: CASSEGTANNQPQHF
j_call: TRBJ1-4; clone_size: -; v_call: TRBV6-5; d_call: TRBD1; cdr3_nt: TGTGCCAGCAGCCATGGGACAGGGCTGGGAGAAAAACTGTTTTTT; cdr3_aa: CASSHGTGLGEKLFF
j_call: TRBJ2-1; clone_size: -; v_call: TRBV9; d_call: TRBD1; cdr3_nt: TGTGCCAGCAGTGATACAGGGGTAACCTACAATGAGCAGTTCTTC; cdr3_aa: CASSDTGVTYNEQFF
j_call: TRBJ2-3; clone_size: -; v_call: TRBV5-1; d_call: TRBD2; cdr3_nt: TGCGCCAGCAGCTTGGCGCTAGCGGGGGATACGCAGTATTTT; cdr3_aa: CASSLALAGDTQYF
j_call: TRBJ1-6; clone_size: -; v_call: TRBV30; d_call: -; cdr3_nt: TGTGCCTGGAGCGACGTTGCAGGCGTAGTCCCCCTCCACTTT; cdr3_aa: CAWSDVAGVVPLHF
j_call: TRBJ1-6; clone_size: few; v_call: TRBV7-9; d_call: TRBD1; cdr3_nt: TGTGCCAGCAGCGAAACAGGGGGTTACCCCCTCCACTTT; cdr3_aa: CASSETGGYPLHF
j_call: TRBJ1-6; clone_size: -; v_call: TRBV5-1; d_call: TRBD1; cdr3_nt: TGCGCCAGCAGCATTGGACAGGATACCTATAATTCACCCCTCCACTTT; cdr3_aa: CASSIGQDTYNSPLHF
j_call: TRBJ1-4; clone_size: -; v_call: TRBV6-6; d_call: TRBD1; cdr3_nt: TGTGCCAGCAGTTACAGGGACAGTTGGGAAAAACTGTTTTTT; cdr3_aa: CASSYRDSWEKLFF
j_call: TRBJ1-5; clone_size: -; v_call: TRBV11-3; d_call: -; cdr3_nt: TGTGCCAGCAGCCCCGGGGGGAGCAATCAGCCCCAGCATTTT; cdr3_aa: CASSPGGSNQPQHF
j_call: TRBJ1-5; clone_size: -; v_call: TRBV19; d_call: -; cdr3_nt: TGTGCCAGTAGTATAGGGCAGGGGAATCAGCCCCAGCATTTT; cdr3_aa: CASSIGQGNQPQHF
j_call: TRBJ1-2; clone_size: -; v_call: TRBV12-3/TRBV12-4; d_call: TRBD1; cdr3_nt: TGTGCCAGCAGTCGGGACAGGGACTATGGCTACACCTTC; cdr3_aa: CASSRDRDYGYTF
j_call: TRBJ2-3; clone_size: -; v_call: TRBV14; d_call: -; cdr3_nt: TGTGCCAGCAGCCAAGGAGCCAGGGCGGGCACAGATACGCAGTATTTT; cdr3_aa: CASSQGARAGTDTQYF
j_call: TRBJ2-5; clone_size: -; v_call: TRBV7-8; d_call: -; cdr3_nt: TGTGCCAGCAGCATAGACAGTCGGGAGACCCAGTACTTC; cdr3_aa: CASSIDSRETQYF
j_call: TRBJ1-6; clone_size: -; v_call: TRBV30; d_call: TRBD1; cdr3_nt: TGTGCCTGGACTACCGGGACAGGCTCCTATAATTCACCCCTCCACTTT; cdr3_aa: CAWTTGTGSYNSPLHF
j_call: TRBJ1-1; clone_size: -; v_call: TRBV10-3; d_call: TRBD1; cdr3_nt: TGTGCCATCACCCAAGACAGGGTTTTCGCTTTCTTT; cdr3_aa: CAITQDRVFAFF
j_call: TRBJ1-5; clone_size: many; v_call: TRBV7-8; d_call: -; cdr3_nt: TGTGCCAGCAGCCCGAGCGGTAGCAATCAGCCCCAGCATTTT; cdr3_aa: CASSPSGSNQPQHF
j_call: TRBJ2-2; clone_size: few; v_call: TRBV10-1; d_call: -; cdr3_nt: TGCGCCAGCCCTCGGGGTGGGCGGGTCACCGGGGAGCTGTTTTTT; cdr3_aa: CASPRGGRVTGELFF
j_call: TRBJ2-3; clone_size: once; v_call: TRBV18; d_call: TRBD1; cdr3_nt: TGTGCCAGCTCGGACAGGACTAGCACAGATACGCAGTATTTT; cdr3_aa: CASSDRTSTDTQYF
j_call: TRBJ2-1; clone_size: -; v_call: TRBV9; d_call: TRBD2; cdr3_nt: TGTGCCAGCAGCGCACTTGACCGGGGGACTAGCGGGAATAAATCCTACAATGAGCAGTTCTTC; cdr3_aa: CASSALDRGTSGNKSYNEQFF
j_call: TRBJ1-4; clone_size: -; v_call: TRBV4-3; d_call: TRBD1; cdr3_nt: TGCGCCAGCAGCCAAGCGAACAGGGGGCAAGAAAAACTGTTTTTT; cdr3_aa: CASSQANRGQEKLFF
j_call: TRBJ2-1; clone_size: -; v_call: TRBV7-2; d_call: TRBD2; cdr3_nt: TGTGCCAGCAGCTTAGAAGGACTAGCGGTGAATGAGCAGTTCTTC; cdr3_aa: CASSLEGLAVNEQFF
j_call: TRBJ2-1; clone_size: once; v_call: TRBV4-1; d_call: TRBD2; cdr3_nt: TGCGCCAGCAGCCAAGATTGGACTAGCGGGAGGCTCTACAATGAGCAGTTCTTC; cdr3_aa: CASSQDWTSGRLYNEQFF
j_call: TRBJ1-2; clone_size: -; v_call: TRBV11-3; d_call: -; cdr3_nt: TGTGCCAGCAGCGTAAGGGGTGTGGCAGAAGGAGGCTACACCTTC; cdr3_aa: CASSVRGVAEGGYTF
j_call: TRBJ2-2; clone_size: -; v_call: TRBV5-4; d_call: -; cdr3_nt: TGTGCCAGCAGCTTGGCGGCATCTAGCGTTGGGGAGCTGTTTTTT; cdr3_aa: CASSLAASSVGELFF
j_call: TRBJ1-6; clone_size: -; v_call: TRBV25-1; d_call: TRBD1; cdr3_nt: TGTGCCAGCAGCATACCGGGACAGGGCTCACCCCTCCACTTT; cdr3_aa: CASSIPGQGSPLHF
j_call: TRBJ1-6; clone_size: once; v_call: TRBV28; d_call: TRBD1; cdr3_nt: TGTGCCAGCAGTTCCCGGGACAGCTGGGATAATTCACCCCTCCACTTT; cdr3_aa: CASSSRDSWDNSPLHF
j_call: TRBJ1-2; clone_size: -; v_call: TRBV6-6; d_call: -; cdr3_nt: TGTGCCAGCAGCTACAATAGAGGGAATGATTATGGCTACACCTTC; cdr3_aa: CASSYNRGNDYGYTF
j_call: TRBJ2-3; clone_size: -; v_call: TRBV29-1; d_call: -; cdr3_nt: TGCAGCGTTTATTCTTCGGATACGCAGTATTTT; cdr3_aa: CSVYSSDTQYF
j_call: TRBJ1-1; clone_size: few; v_call: TRBV27; d_call: -; cdr3_nt: TGTGCCAGCAGACTGAACATGGCTAGTAGTGAAGCTTTCTTT; cdr3_aa: CASRLNMASSEAFF
j_call: TRBJ1-2; clone_size: -; v_call: TRBV6-5; d_call: -; cdr3_nt: TGTGCCAGCAGGCCCTCGGGGTGGACCAATTATGGCTACACCTTC; cdr3_aa: CASRPSGWTNYGYTF
j_call: TRBJ1-4; clone_size: -; v_call: TRBV6-6; d_call: -; cdr3_nt: TGTGCCAGCAGTTACTCTGGGGGGGCCAATGAAAAACTGTTTTTT; cdr3_aa: CASSYSGGANEKLFF
j_call: TRBJ2-1; clone_size: -; v_call: TRBV10-3; d_call: TRBD2; cdr3_nt: TGTGCCACTACGCCCGGGACTAGTTCCTACAATGAGCAGTTCTTC; cdr3_aa: CATTPGTSSYNEQFF
j_call: TRBJ2-1; clone_size: -; v_call: TRBV6-2/TRBV6-3; d_call: -; cdr3_nt: TGTGCCAGCAGTTATTACCGTGGACAGACCTCCTACAATGAGCAGTTCTTC; cdr3_aa: CASSYYRGQTSYNEQFF
j_call: TRBJ2-3; clone_size: -; v_call: TRBV5-1; d_call: -; cdr3_nt: TGCGCCAGCAGTCAGGGACTCCCCAGAGTAGATACGCAGTATTTT; cdr3_aa: CASSQGLPRVDTQYF
j_call: TRBJ2-6; clone_size: -; v_call: TRBV19; d_call: -; cdr3_nt: TGTGCCAGTAGTCCCCCCCCGGGACTTGCTGGGGCCAACGTCCTGACTTTC; cdr3_aa: CASSPPPGLAGANVLTF
j_call: TRBJ1-3; clone_size: once; v_call: TRBV25-1; d_call: TRBD1; cdr3_nt: TGTGCCAGCAGGGAAACAGGGGAGGCTGGAAACACCATATATTTT; cdr3_aa: CASRETGEAGNTIYF
j_call: TRBJ2-1; clone_size: -; v_call: TRBV5-1; d_call: TRBD2; cdr3_nt: TGCGCCAGCAGCCCCCAAGCGGGAGTTGGGGATGAGCAGTTCTTC; cdr3_aa: CASSPQAGVGDEQFF
j_call: TRBJ2-5; clone_size: -; v_call: TRBV24-1; d_call: -; cdr3_nt: TGTGCCACCAGTGATTCCTCAGCGGAGGACTTCCAAGAGACCCAGTACTTC; cdr3_aa: CATSDSSAEDFQETQYF
j_call: TRBJ2-4; clone_size: -; v_call: TRBV29-1; d_call: TRBD1; cdr3_nt: TGCAGCATATACAGGGGGAACGACGGCATTCAGTACTTC; cdr3_aa: CSIYRGNDGIQYF